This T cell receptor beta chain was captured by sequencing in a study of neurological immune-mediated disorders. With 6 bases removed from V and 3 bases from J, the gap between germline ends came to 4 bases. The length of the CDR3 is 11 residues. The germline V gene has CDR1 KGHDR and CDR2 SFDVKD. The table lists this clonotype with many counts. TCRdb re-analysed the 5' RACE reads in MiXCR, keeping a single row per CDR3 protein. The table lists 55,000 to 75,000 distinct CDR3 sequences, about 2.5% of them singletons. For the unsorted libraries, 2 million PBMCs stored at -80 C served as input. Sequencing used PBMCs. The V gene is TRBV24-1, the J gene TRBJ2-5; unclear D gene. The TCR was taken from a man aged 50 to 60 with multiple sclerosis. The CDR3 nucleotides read TGTGCCACCAGTATAGAAGAGACCCAGTACTTC. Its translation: CATSIEETQYF.